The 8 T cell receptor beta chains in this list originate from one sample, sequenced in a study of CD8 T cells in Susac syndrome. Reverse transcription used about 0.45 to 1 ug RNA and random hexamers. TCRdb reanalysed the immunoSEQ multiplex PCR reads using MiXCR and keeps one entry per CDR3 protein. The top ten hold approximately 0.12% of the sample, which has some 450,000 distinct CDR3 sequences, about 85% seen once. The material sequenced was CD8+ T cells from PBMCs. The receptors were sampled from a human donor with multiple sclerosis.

Here the CDR3 DNA reads TGTGCCAGTAGTAATCGAGTTTCCTACAATGAGCAGTTCTTC. This sequence encodes CASSNRVSYNEQFF. The chain carries TRBV19 and TRBJ2-1; D gene unclear. The germline V and J ends were trimmed by 4 bases and 1 base, with 8 bases remaining between them. This CDR3 contains 14 residues. The germline CDR1 and CDR2 sequences are LNHDA and SQIVND (reference sequence). Supplemented by reference TRBV19 and TRBJ2-1, the full variable domain reads DGGITQSPKYLFRKEGQNVTLSCEQNLNHDAMYWYRQDPGQGLRLIYYSQIVNDFQKGDIAEGYSVSREKKESFPLTVTSAQKNPTAFYLCASSNRVSYNEQFFGPGTRLTVL.

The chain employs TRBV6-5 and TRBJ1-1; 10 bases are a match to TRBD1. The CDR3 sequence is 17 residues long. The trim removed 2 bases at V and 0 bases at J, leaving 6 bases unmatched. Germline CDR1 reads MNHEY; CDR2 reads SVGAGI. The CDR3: CASSYVTGGAVNTEAFF. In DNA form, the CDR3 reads TGTGCCAGCAGTTACGTGACAGGGGGCGCGGTGAACACTGAAGCTTTCTTT.

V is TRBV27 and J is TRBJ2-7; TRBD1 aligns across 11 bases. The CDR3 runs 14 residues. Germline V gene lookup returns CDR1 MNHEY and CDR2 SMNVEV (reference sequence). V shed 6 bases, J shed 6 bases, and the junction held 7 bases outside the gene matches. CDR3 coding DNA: TGTGCCAGCAGCATCGGACAGGGGGCTCGCGAGCAGTACTTC. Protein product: CASSIGQGAREQYF.

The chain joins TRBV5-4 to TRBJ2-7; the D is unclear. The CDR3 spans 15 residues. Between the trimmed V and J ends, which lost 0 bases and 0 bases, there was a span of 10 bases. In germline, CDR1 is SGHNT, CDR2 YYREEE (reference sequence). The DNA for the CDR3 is TGTGCCAGCAGCTTGGAGACGGAGACCTCCTACGAGCAGTACTTC. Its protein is CASSLETETSYEQYF.

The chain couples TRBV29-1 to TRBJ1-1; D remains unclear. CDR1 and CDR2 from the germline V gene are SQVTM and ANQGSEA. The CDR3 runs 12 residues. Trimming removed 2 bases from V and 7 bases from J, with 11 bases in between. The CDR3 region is CSVENSWDEAFF. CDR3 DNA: TGCAGCGTTGAAAATAGCTGGGATGAAGCTTTCTTT.

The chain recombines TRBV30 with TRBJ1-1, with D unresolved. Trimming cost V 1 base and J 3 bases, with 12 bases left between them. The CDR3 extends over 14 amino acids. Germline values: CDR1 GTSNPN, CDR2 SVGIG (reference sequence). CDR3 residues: CAWSEDPDYTEAFF. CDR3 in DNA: TGTGCCTGGAGTGAAGACCCCGACTACACTGAAGCTTTCTTT.

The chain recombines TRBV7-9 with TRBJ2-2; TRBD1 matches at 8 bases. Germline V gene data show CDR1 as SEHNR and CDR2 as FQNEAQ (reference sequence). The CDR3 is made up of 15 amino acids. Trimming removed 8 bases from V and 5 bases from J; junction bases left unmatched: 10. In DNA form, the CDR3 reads TGTGCCAGCTCCCGGGACAGGCTAAGAACCGGGGAGCTGTTTTTT. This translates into CASSRDRLRTGELFF.

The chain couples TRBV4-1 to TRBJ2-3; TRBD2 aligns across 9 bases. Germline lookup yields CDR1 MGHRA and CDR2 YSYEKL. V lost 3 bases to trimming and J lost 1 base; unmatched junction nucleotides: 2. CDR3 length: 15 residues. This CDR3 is CASSQIAGGTDTQYF. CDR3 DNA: TGCGCCAGCAGCCAGATAGCGGGAGGCACAGATACGCAGTATTTT.